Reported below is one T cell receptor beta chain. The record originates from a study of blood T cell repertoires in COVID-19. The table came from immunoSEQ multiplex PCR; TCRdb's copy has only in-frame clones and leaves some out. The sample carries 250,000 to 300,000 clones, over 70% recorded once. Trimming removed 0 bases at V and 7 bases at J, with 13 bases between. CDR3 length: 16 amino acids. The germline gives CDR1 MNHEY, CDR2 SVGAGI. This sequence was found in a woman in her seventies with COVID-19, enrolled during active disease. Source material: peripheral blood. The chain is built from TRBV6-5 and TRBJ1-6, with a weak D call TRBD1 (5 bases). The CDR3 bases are TGTGCCAGCAGTTACTCGAACAGGCGGCTAAATTCACCCCTCCACTTT. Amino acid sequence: CASSYSNRRLNSPLHF.